The 10 T cell receptor beta chains presented below share a single source sample, sequenced in a study of OX40 agonist ivuxolimab in advanced cancers. Measured with immunoSEQ multiplex PCR; TCRdb has only the in-frame clones, and not every one. This table has 96,000 or so clones, 84% appearing once. Specimen: CD4+ or CD8+ T cells sorted from blood, collected in a trial of the OX40 agonist ivuxolimab. All receptors derive from an adult with an advanced solid tumor such as melanoma, head and neck, liver or kidney cancer.

This clone was counted between two and nine times. The chain recombines TRBV30 with TRBJ1-2; TRBD1 is a possible D gene (5 bases). The V gene lost 3 bases and the J gene lost 6 bases, with 14 bases spanning the gap. This CDR3 has 13 amino acids. CDR1 GTSNPN and CDR2 SVGIG come from the germline V gene (reference sequence). The CDR3 loop is CAWSSQGLNGYTF. CDR3 coding DNA: TGTGCCTGGAGCAGCCAGGGATTAAATGGCTACACCTTC.

The rearrangement joins TRBV11-2 to TRBJ2-7, with a weak D call TRBD2 (7 bases). The length of the CDR3 is 15 residues. Germline V gene sequence: CDR1 SGHAT, CDR2 FQNNGV. V lost 4 bases, J lost 2 bases, and 15 bases lay in between. CDR3 nucleotide sequence: TGTGCCAGCAGCTACGGTCCCGGGGGGCCCTACGAGCAGTACTTC. Its protein product is CASSYGPGGPYEQYF.

The rearrangement uses TRBV7-8 and TRBJ1-1; D unclear. Germline CDR1 reads SGHVS; CDR2 reads FQNEAQ. This CDR3 has 15 residues. The V gene lost 0 bases and the J gene lost 1 base, with 9 bases spanning the gap. The CDR3 DNA reads TGTGCCAGCAGCTTAGCGTTAGTCGGGAACACTGAAGCTTTCTTT. Protein product: CASSLALVGNTEAFF.

This clone was found a few times. This sequence joins TRBV18 and TRBJ2-7, with unresolved D. V lost 0 bases, J lost 2 bases, and 11 bases lay in between. Germline assignment: CDR1 KGHSH and CDR2 LQKENI. The CDR3 runs 15 residues. The CDR3 sequence is CASSPPLDAAYEQYF. In DNA, the CDR3 is TGTGCCAGCTCACCACCATTGGATGCCGCCTACGAGCAGTACTTC.

V and J are TRBV27 and TRBJ2-1; D is possibly TRBD2 (6 bases). From germline, CDR1 is MNHEY and CDR2 SMNVEV (reference sequence). V lost 8 bases and J 6 bases, leaving 11 bases between the germline ends. CDR3 length: 12 amino acids. As DNA, the CDR3 is TGTGCCAGCTTTAGCGGCTCCAATGAGCAGTTCTTC. It is translated as CASFSGSNEQFF.

This sequence joins TRBV7-2 and TRBJ2-3; D is ambiguous. The germline V gene encodes CDR1 SGHTA and CDR2 FQGNSA. V was cut by 5 bases and J by 7 bases, with 13 bases left in between. This CDR3 has 13 residues. DNA for the CDR3: TGTGCCAGCAGCCGGACGAGCAGCTATACGCAGTATTTT. The encoded protein is CASSRTSSYTQYF.

The chain joins TRBV2 to TRBJ2-7, with 9 bases that match TRBD2. The CDR3 length is 15 residues. Germline lookup yields CDR1 SNHLY and CDR2 FYNNEI. Trimming removed 3 bases from V and 0 bases from J; junction bases left unmatched: 3. The CDR3 DNA is TGTGCCAGCAGTGAGGCTAGCGGGAACTCCTACGAGCAGTACTTC. Amino acids: CASSEASGNSYEQYF.

The chain combines TRBV11-2 with TRBJ2-1, with 10 nucleotides matching TRBD1. From germline, CDR1 is SGHAT and CDR2 FQNNGV. The CDR3 extends over 14 amino acids. Losses at the gene ends were 5 bases for V and 6 bases for J; bases not matched to a gene: 4. The CDR3 region has the DNA TGTGCCAGCAGCCTATGGACAGGGGGCAATGAGCAGTTCTTC. Translating gives CASSLWTGGNEQFF.

The V gene is TRBV2, the J gene TRBJ1-3, with D uncertain. Germline V gives CDR1 SNHLY, CDR2 FYNNEI. V lost 6 bases and J lost 4, with 7 bases in between. CDR3 length: 12 amino acids. The CDR3 DNA sequence: TGTGCCAGCAGGGAAAGCGGAAACACCATATATTTT. It yields the protein CASRESGNTIYF.

The chain employs TRBV7-6 and TRBJ1-5; no firm D call. Germline CDR1 reads SGHVS; CDR2 reads FNYEAQ. Trimming stripped 0 bases from V and 0 bases from J, with 12 bases between. The CDR3 length is 17 residues. In DNA form, the CDR3 reads TGTGCCAGCAGCTTAGCAATTGGAACAGATAGCAATCAGCCCCAGCATTTT. Translated: CASSLAIGTDSNQPQHF. Based on the CDR3 plus reference TRBV7-6 and TRBJ1-5, the full variable domain is GAGVSQSPRYKVTKRGQDVALRCDPISGHVSLYWYRQALGQGPEFLTYFNYEAQQDKSGLPNDRFSAERPEGSISTLTIQRTEQRDSAMYRCASSLAIGTDSNQPQHFGDGTRLSIL.